This TCR beta chain is drawn from a study of response to subunit inactivated influenza vaccine (dated by TCRdb to between 2017 and 2018). Broadly, across the study: To follow how T cells responded to a trivalent subunit inactivated influenza vaccine, the researchers relied on deep quantitative profiling of the T cell receptor repertoire. Broad study findings and their caveats: The authors proposed that each seasonal influenza vaccination may bring in only a limited number of new T cells.

The sample holds a few counts of this clonotype. It has no known antigen specificity. The record has no base qualities; no much larger clone is one base away. The CDR3 spans 16 residues, from the cysteine through the phenylalanine. The CDR3 DNA has 48 bases and is translated from base 1. Library creation used RT-PCR. This sample was sequenced with an Illumina HiSeq 2500. Using fastp at Q25 and MiXCR, TCRdb reprocessed the public reads and kept productive beta chains. Identical CDR3 proteins give one entry, which carries the most common genes and DNA. The sample profile shows roughly 760,000 distinct CDR3 sequences; 21% of them were found once. The ten top clones hold more than 8.5% of the sample.

The origin of this receptor is a man between 45 and 60 years old who received an inactivated influenza vaccine. Donor details come from another sample of the same person, matched by shared clones. The sample in question was PBMCs from blood, obtained more than 4 days after vaccination. Rearrangement joined TRBV12-2 to TRBJ2-3; the D call in the table, TRBD2, was not verified against the DNA. TRBV12-2 is a documented pseudogene. The CDR3: CASRLRRPFCTDTQYF. The nucleotides are TGTGCAAGTCGCTTGAGACGGCCCTTCTGCACAGATACGCAGTATTTT.